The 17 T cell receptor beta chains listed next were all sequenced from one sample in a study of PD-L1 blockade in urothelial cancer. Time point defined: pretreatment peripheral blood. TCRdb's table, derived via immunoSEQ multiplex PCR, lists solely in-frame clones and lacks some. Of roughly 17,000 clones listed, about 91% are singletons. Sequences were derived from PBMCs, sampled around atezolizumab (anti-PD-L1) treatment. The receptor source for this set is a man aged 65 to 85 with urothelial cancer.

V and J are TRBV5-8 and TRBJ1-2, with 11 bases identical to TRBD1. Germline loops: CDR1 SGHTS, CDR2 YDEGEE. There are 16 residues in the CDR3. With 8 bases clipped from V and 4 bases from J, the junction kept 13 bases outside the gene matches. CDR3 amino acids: CASTVGTGGFGYGYTF. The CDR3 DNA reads TGTGCCAGTACTGTCGGGACAGGGGGGTTTGGCTATGGCTACACCTTC.

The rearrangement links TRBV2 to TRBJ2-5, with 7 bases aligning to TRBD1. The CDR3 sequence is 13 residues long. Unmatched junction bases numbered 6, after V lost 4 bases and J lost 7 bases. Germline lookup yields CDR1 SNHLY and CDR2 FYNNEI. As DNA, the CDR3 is TGTGCCAGCAGTGTGGGACAGTGGCTGACCCAGTACTTC. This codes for CASSVGQWLTQYF. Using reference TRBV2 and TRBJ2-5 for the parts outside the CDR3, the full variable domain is EPEVTQTPSHQVTQMGQEVILRCVPISNHLYFYWYRQILGQKVEFLVSFYNNEISEKSEIFDDQFSVERPDGSNFTLKIRSTKLEDSAMYFCASSVGQWLTQYFGPGTRLLVL.

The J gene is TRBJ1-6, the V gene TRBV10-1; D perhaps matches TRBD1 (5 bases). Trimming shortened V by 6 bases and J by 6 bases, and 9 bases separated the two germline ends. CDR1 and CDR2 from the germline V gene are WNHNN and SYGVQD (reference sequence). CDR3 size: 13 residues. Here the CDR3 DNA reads TGCGCCAGCAGCCGGGGGGGTAATTCACCCCTCCACTTT. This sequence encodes CASSRGGNSPLHF.

This chain's CDR3 is CASSSWAYPTTDTQYF. The CDR3 bases are TGTGCCAGCAGCTCGTGGGCCTACCCAACCACAGATACGCAGTATTTT. The chain couples TRBV7-9 to TRBJ2-3; D gene uncertain. Deletions cut 4 bases from V and 2 bases from J, with 16 bases between. CDR1 is SEHNR and CDR2 is FQNEAQ in the germline V gene (reference sequence). The CDR3 sequence is 16 residues long.

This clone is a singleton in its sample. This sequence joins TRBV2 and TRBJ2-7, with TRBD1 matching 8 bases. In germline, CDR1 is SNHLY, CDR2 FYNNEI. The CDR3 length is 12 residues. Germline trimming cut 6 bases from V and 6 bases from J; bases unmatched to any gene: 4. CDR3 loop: CASRRTGFEQYF. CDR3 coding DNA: TGTGCCAGCAGAAGGACAGGGTTCGAGCAGTACTTC.

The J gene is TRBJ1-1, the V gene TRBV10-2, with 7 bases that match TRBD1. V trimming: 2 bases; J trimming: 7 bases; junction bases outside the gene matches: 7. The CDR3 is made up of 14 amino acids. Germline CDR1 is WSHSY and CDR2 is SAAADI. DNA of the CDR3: TGCGCCAGCAGTGAGGGCCAGGGGGTAAGTGAAGCTTTCTTT. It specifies CASSEGQGVSEAFF.

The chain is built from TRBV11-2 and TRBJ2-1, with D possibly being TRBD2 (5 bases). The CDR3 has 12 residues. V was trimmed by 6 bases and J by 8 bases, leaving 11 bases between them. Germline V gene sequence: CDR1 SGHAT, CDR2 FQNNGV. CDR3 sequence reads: CASRASFDEQFF. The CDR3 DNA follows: TGTGCCAGCAGGGCTAGCTTCGATGAGCAGTTCTTC.

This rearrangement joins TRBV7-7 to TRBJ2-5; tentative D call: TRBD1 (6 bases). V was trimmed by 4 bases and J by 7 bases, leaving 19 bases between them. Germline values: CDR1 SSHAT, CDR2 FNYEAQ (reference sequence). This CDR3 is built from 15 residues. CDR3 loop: CASSSNTGIGGTQYF. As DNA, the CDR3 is TGTGCCAGCAGCTCAAATACAGGGATTGGGGGGACCCAGTACTTC.

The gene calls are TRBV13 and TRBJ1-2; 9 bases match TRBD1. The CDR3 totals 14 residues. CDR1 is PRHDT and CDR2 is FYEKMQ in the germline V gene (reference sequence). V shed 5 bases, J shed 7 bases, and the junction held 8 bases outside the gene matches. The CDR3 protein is CASSVTGGSSGYTF. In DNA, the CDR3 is TGTGCCAGCAGCGTGACAGGGGGATCGTCTGGCTACACCTTC.

The CDR3 DNA reads as TGTGCCAGCAGTTTCCAGGGCCGTTCACCCCTCCACTTT. It translates to CASSFQGRSPLHF. V gene TRBV28 combines with J gene TRBJ1-6; a weak D match, TRBD1 (5 bases). The CDR3 totals 13 residues. In germline, CDR1 is MDHEN, CDR2 SYDVKM. Trimming left V 3 bases short and J 9 bases short, with 9 bases between.

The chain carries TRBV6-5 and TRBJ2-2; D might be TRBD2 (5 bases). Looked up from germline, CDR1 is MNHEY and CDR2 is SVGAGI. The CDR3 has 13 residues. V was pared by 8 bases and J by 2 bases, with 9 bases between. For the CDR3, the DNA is TGTGCCAGCTGGGCTAGCAACACCGGGGAGCTGTTTTTT. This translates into CASWASNTGELFF.

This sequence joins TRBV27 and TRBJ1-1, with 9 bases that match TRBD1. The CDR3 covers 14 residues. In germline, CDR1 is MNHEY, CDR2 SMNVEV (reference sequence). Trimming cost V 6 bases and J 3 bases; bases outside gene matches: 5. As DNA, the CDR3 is TGTGCCAGCAGGTCCACAGGGGGCCACACTGAAGCTTTCTTT. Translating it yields CASRSTGGHTEAFF.

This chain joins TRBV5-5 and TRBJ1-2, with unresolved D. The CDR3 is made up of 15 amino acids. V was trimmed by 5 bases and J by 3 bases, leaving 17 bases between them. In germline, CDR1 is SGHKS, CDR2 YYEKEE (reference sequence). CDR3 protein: CASRYDLSGDYGYTF. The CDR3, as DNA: TGTGCCAGCAGATATGACCTCTCGGGAGACTATGGCTACACCTTC.

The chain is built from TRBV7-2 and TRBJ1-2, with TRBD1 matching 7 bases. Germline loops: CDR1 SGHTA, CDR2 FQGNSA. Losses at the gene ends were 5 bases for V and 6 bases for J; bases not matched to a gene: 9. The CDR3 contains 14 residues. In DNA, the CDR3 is TGTGCCAGCAGCACGTCCAGGGGGTTAAATGGCTACACCTTC. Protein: CASSTSRGLNGYTF.

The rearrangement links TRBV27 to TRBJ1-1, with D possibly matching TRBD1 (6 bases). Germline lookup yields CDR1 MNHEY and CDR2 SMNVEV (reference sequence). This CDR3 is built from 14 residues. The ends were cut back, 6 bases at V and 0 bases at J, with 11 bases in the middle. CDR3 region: CASRPTGLNTEAFF. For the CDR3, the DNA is TGTGCCAGCAGACCGACAGGATTGAACACTGAAGCTTTCTTT.

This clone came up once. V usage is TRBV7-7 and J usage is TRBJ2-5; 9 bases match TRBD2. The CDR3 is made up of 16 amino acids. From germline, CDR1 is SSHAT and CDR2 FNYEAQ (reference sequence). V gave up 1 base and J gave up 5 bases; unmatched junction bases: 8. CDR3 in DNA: TGTGCCAGCAGCTTAGAGGGCGGGGGGGCCCGGGAGACCCAGTACTTC. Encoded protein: CASSLEGGGARETQYF.

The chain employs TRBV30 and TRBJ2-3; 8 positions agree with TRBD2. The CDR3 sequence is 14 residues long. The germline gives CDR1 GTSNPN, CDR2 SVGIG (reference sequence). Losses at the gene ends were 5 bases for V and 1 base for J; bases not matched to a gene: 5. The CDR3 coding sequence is TGTGCCTGGGGACTAGCTCCAGGCACAGATACGCAGTATTTT. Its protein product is CAWGLAPGTDTQYF.